These T cell receptor beta chains were read from a single sample in a study of PD-1 blockade in classical Hodgkin lymphoma. Produced via immunoSEQ multiplex PCR; TCRdb's table is partial and in-frame only. The data show over 80,000 clones, roughly 92% seen once. The starting material was peripheral blood mononuclear cells (PBMCs), obtained at baseline. The receptors here all came from a human donor with classical Hodgkin lymphoma. The CDR3 runs from the conserved cysteine through the conserved F or W. Part of the rows lack a size; the others show once, few, many or a class for expanded clones.

V gene,J gene,clone size,CDR3 length,CDR3 protein
TRBV30,TRBJ2-1,few,15,CAWSGLAFGPGEQFF
TRBV25-1,TRBJ2-4,-,14,CASSEWASRGIQYF
TRBV7-8,TRBJ2-1,-,16,CASSLARGGGYNEQFF
TRBV18,TRBJ1-3,-,15,CASSPGTGGENTIYF
TRBV11-2,TRBJ2-7,-,16,CASSLATSGLTYEQYF
TRBV5-1,TRBJ2-1,once,17,CASSLGVGGPVRDEQFF
TRBV2,TRBJ1-2,-,14,CASSDFTTGRGYTF
TRBV6-5,TRBJ1-1,-,14,CASSLEGAYTEAFF
TRBV18,TRBJ2-1,-,13,CASSPPQGMSKFF
TRBV9,TRBJ1-4,-,15,CASSPRGDDNEKLFF
TRBV6-1,TRBJ2-5,-,14,CASSEALGYETQYF
TRBV28,TRBJ2-3,-,16,CASSLGQGVYTDTQYF
TRBV6-5,TRBJ1-1,-,15,CASTRSGGAVTEAFF
TRBV14,TRBJ1-2,-,20,CASSQSPSNSARDSNYGYTF
TRBV6-6,TRBJ1-1,-,14,CASSYTGQNTEAFF
TRBV15,TRBJ1-2,-,14,CATSRDEINYGYTF
TRBV18,TRBJ2-3,-,16,CASSPSPGQATDTQYF
TRBV5-4,TRBJ2-7,-,11,CASSSEYEQYF
TRBV25-1,TRBJ1-1,-,13,CASSEGGALEAFF
TRBV30,TRBJ1-2,-,12,CAWTPLRGGYTF
TRBV20-1,TRBJ2-1,-,10,CSAQHHEQFF
TRBV7-7,TRBJ2-7,-,14,CASSSHWTSVEQYF
TRBV5-8,TRBJ2-2,many,14,CASSSGVNTGELFF
TRBV7-6,TRBJ1-1,-,13,CASSLGRNTEAFF
TRBV15,TRBJ2-5,-,17,CATSRVPWDREKETQYF
TRBV20-1,TRBJ2-5,-,10,CSALWETQYF
TRBV10-3,TRBJ2-1,-,19,CAISDGTSGRAARGDEQFF
TRBV7-9,TRBJ2-5,-,15,CASSLSGSATRTQYF
TRBV19,TRBJ2-1,-,12,CASMGLAPRRFF
TRBV10-3,TRBJ2-7,-,12,CAISETDYEQYF
TRBV21-1,TRBJ2-2,-,15,CASSTLRTNTGELFF
TRBV7-9,TRBJ1-3,-,14,CASSLGTSGNTIYF
TRBV25-1,TRBJ1-6,-,15,CASSGRALVGSPLHF
TRBV19,TRBJ1-1,-,13,CASSSTGSTEAFF
TRBV6-5,TRBJ2-7,-,14,CASSLRGPTYEQYF
TRBV27,TRBJ2-1,-,12,CASSLAIGEQFF
TRBV30,TRBJ2-3,-,14,CAWSRNVLLDTQYF
TRBV27,TRBJ1-1,-,16,CASSSLRLGYNTEAFF
TRBV5-6,TRBJ1-1,-,15,CASSPDLGMNTEAFF
TRBV6-5,TRBJ1-3,-,15,CASSNSGRSGNTIYF
TRBV28,TRBJ2-4,-,15,CASSLPAEAKNIQYF
TRBV28,TRBJ2-5,-,12,CASRTGEATQYF
TRBV7-6,TRBJ2-7,-,15,CASSSLRDWGYEQYF
TRBV7-9,TRBJ2-7,once,15,CASSPEGRGIYEQYF
TRBV11-2,TRBJ2-1,-,16,CASSLDRGVRYNEQFF
TRBV6-5,TRBJ1-5,-,14,CASSSGTDFQPQHF
TRBV25-1,TRBJ2-7,-,12,CASSENPLEQYF
TRBV21-1,TRBJ1-1,-,15,CASSRPAPGTPEAFF
TRBV29-1,TRBJ2-1,once,11,CSAAGYNEQFF
TRBV19,TRBJ2-1,-,16,CASSPRLAGTYNEQFF
TRBV27,TRBJ1-5,-,15,CASSPRTASNQPQHF
TRBV2,TRBJ1-1,-,13,CASSNVLNTEAFF
TRBV27,TRBJ1-1,once,14,CASRTGGGRTEAFF
TRBV9,TRBJ1-2,-,13,CASSVGADYGYTF
TRBV11-2,TRBJ2-5,-,13,CASSVGSQETQYF